This entry lists 6 T cell receptor beta chains sequenced from one sample in a study of cytomegalovirus exposure and HLA in healthy donors (dated by TCRdb to 2016 to 2017). The library came from the immunoSEQ multiplex PCR assay. For the multiplex PCR, a mixture combining 60 forward primers for TCR Vbeta segments and 13 reverse primers for TCR Jbeta segments was used. TCRdb limited this immuneACCESS table to in-frame rearrangements with V and J called. A share of clones is missing; checked studies link under half to unresolved V genes, and the rest is unexplained. The sample data list about 190,000 clones, and around 87% of these were observed just once. Jointly, the top ten make up 1.3% of the sample. The sample comprised PBMCs. All receptors come from a man younger than 40 in good health and CMV-seronegative.

V gene TRBV28 combines with J gene TRBJ2-1; D might be TRBD2 (6 bases). Deletions cut 6 bases from V and 7 bases from J, with 13 bases between. CDR1 is MDHEN and CDR2 is SYDVKM in the germline V gene. The CDR3 has 13 residues. The CDR3 spells CASSPSGRNEQFF. Written as DNA, the CDR3 is TGTGCCAGCAGCCCTTCGGGGAGGAATGAGCAGTTCTTC.

The CDR3: CASSRSSGGGEQYF. The CDR3, as DNA: TGTGCCAGCAGCCGATCTAGCGGGGGGGGCGAGCAGTACTTC. The rearrangement joins TRBV7-9 to TRBJ2-7; the match to TRBD2 covers 12 bases. Unmatched junction bases numbered 5, after V lost 5 bases and J lost 6 bases. This CDR3 region has 14 residues. Germline CDR1 and CDR2: SEHNR and FQNEAQ (reference sequence).

The chain links TRBV13 to TRBJ2-7; a weak D match, TRBD1 (6 bases). Germline CDR1 is PRHDT and CDR2 is FYEKMQ (reference sequence). Trimming shortened V by 6 bases and J by 5 bases, and 14 bases separated the two germline ends. There are 13 residues in the CDR3. The CDR3, as DNA: TGTGCCAGCAGACATACAGGGAGCCACGAGCAGTACTTC. It translates to CASRHTGSHEQYF.

The V call is TRBV7-9, the J call TRBJ1-1; D is possibly TRBD1 (5 bases). Trimming stripped 5 bases from V and 3 bases from J, with 13 bases between. Germline V CDR1 and CDR2: SEHNR, FQNEAQ (reference sequence). This CDR3 has 14 amino acids. CDR3 nucleotides: TGTGCCAGCAGCCCCCCCCCAGGGCACACTGAAGCTTTCTTT. It encodes CASSPPPGHTEAFF. Variable domain in full (rest from reference TRBV7-9 and TRBJ1-1): DTGVSQNPRHKITKRGQNVTFRCDPISEHNRLYWYRQTLGQGPEFLTYFQNEAQLEKSRLLSDRFSAERPKGSFSTLEIQRTEQGDSAMYLCASSPPPGHTEAFFGQGTRLTVV.

This chain links TRBV7-9 with TRBJ2-2; 10 positions match TRBD2. Germline CDR1 and CDR2: SEHNR and FQNEAQ (reference sequence). The length of the CDR3 is 19 residues. V dropped 1 base and J dropped 1; count of bases not matched to a gene: 9. In DNA, the CDR3 is TGTGCCAGCAGCTTAGGGAGCGGGGGGGCCTTGGTGAACACCGGGGAGCTGTTTTTT. Amino acid sequence: CASSLGSGGALVNTGELFF.

The chain recombines TRBV9 with TRBJ2-7, with D possibly being TRBD2 (6 bases). Deletions cut 4 bases from V and 3 bases from J, with 14 bases between. This CDR3 region has 14 residues. Looked up from germline, CDR1 is SGDLS and CDR2 is YYNGEE. The CDR3 DNA reads TGTGCCAGCAGCCCCCGGGACTCCTACTACGAGCAGTACTTC. Its translation: CASSPRDSYYEQYF.